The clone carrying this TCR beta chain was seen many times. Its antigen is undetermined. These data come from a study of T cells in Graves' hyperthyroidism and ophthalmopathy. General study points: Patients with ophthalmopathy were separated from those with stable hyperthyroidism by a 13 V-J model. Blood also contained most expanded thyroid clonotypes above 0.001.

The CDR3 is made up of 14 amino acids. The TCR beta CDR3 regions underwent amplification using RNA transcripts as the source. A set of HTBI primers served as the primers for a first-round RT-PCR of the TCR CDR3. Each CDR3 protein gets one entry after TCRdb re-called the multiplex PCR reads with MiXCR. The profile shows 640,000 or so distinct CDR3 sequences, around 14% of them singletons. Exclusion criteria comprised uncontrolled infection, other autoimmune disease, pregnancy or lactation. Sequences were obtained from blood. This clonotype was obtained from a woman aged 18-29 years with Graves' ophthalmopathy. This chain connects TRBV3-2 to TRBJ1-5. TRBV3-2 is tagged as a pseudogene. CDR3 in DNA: TGTGCCAGCAGCCAGAGAGGGGGCTATCAGCCCCAGCATTTT. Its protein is CASSQRGGYQPQHF.